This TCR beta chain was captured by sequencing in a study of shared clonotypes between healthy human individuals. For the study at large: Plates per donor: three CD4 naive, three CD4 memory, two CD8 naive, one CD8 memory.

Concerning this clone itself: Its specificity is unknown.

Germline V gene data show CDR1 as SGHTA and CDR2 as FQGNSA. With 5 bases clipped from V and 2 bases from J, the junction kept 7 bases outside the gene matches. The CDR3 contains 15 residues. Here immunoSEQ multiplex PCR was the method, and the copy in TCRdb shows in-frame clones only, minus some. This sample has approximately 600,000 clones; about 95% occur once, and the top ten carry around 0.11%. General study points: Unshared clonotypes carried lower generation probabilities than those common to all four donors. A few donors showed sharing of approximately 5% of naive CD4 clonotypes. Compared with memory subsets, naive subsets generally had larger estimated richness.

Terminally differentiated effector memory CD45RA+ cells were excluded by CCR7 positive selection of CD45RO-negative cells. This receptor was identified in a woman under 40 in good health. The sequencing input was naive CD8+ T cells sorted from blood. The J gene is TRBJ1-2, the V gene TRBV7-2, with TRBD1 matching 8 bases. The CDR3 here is CASSTGTGRNYGYTF. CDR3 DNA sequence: TGTGCCAGCAGCACCGGGACAGGACGGAACTATGGCTACACCTTC.